The 3 T cell receptor beta chains below all came from one sample that was sequenced in a study of T cell responses to AZD1222 COVID-19 vaccine (dated by TCRdb to the early 2020s). The meaning of the sample's time point label: about 28 days (+/-7) after the second vaccine dose. The library was made by the immunoSEQ multiplex PCR assay. Imported from immuneACCESS, the table was reduced by TCRdb to in-frame sequences with V and J called. These copies leave out some clones; in studies compared against another copy, an unresolved V gene accounts for under half, and the cause of the remainder is not known. In this sample the table shows about 120,000 clones, roughly 87% of which occur a single time. The ten largest clones add up to approximately 2.5% of the sample. The sample consisted of peripheral blood, taken 28 days after the second AZD1222 dose. These receptors were collected from an adult who received the AZD1222 COVID-19 vaccine.

This clone was counted a single time. V is TRBV7-2 and J is TRBJ2-2; possible D gene TRBD2, 7 bases. Germline CDR1 and CDR2: SGHTA and FQGNSA. This CDR3 is built from 16 residues. Trimming pared 5 bases from V and 6 bases from J, leaving 19 bases between. CDR3: CASSKRDTGYPGELFF. The CDR3 DNA reads as TGTGCCAGCAGCAAGCGGGACACAGGGTATCCCGGGGAGCTGTTTTTT.

The chain uses TRBV7-2 and TRBJ2-7, with 7 bases identical to TRBD2. V lost 3 bases to trimming and J lost 3 bases; unmatched junction nucleotides: 2. The length of the CDR3 is 13 residues. Germline CDR1 reads SGHTA; CDR2 reads FQGNSA. The CDR3 nucleotides are TGTGCCAGCAGCTTGGGGGGGATCTACGAGCAGTACTTC. It is translated as CASSLGGIYEQYF.

This chain uses TRBV7-9 with TRBJ1-2, with 11 bases that match TRBD1. J gave up 8 bases and V 0 bases, and 5 bases lay outside the gene matches. The V gene's germline CDR1 is SEHNR and CDR2 FQNEAQ (reference sequence). The CDR3 has 15 residues. The CDR3 DNA is TGTGCCAGCAGCTTAGCAGGACAGGGGGCGCAGGGCTACACCTTC. Protein: CASSLAGQGAQGYTF.